This passage covers 22 T cell receptor beta chains from one sample sequenced in a study of low-dose radiotherapy and immunotherapy resistance in tumors. TRAV- and TRBV-specific primers, spanning alpha and beta chains, primed first-strand cDNA. Over about 19 PCR cycles, TCRs were amplified from a constant-region primer and V-primer adapter. TCRdb recomputed calls from the reads with MiXCR, one row per CDR3 protein. The data hold tens of thousands of distinct CDR3 sequences, with more than 25% observed a single time. Documented time point: before trial treatment. The sample was PBMCs, taken before treatment. These receptors came from a female donor with ovarian cancer.

This clonotype was observed at least ten times. The V call is TRBV30, the J call TRBJ2-7; 7 nucleotides line up with TRBD1. Germline CDR1 GTSNPN, CDR2 SVGIG (reference sequence). The CDR3 length is 15 residues. J gave up 2 bases and V 2 bases, and 9 bases lay outside the gene matches. CDR3 in amino acids: CAWSPGGQGAYEQYF. The CDR3 DNA sequence: TGTGCCTGGAGTCCTGGGGGCCAGGGGGCCTACGAGCAGTACTTC.

This clonotype was detected many times. The chain combines TRBV27 with TRBJ2-3; unclear D gene. The CDR3 is made up of 14 amino acids. The V gene lost 10 bases and the J gene lost 0 bases, with 14 bases spanning the gap. Germline V gene data show CDR1 as MNHEY and CDR2 as SMNVEV (reference sequence). CDR3 sequence reads: CATGQKKSTDTQYF. DNA of the CDR3: TGTGCCACCGGTCAGAAGAAAAGCACAGATACGCAGTATTTT.

This clonotype was counted many times. The gene calls are TRBV19 and TRBJ2-7; the match to TRBD2 covers 15 bases. The CDR3 covers 15 residues. The V gene end was trimmed by 5 bases and the J gene end by 5 bases; junction bases not matched to a gene: 4. The V gene's germline CDR1 is LNHDA and CDR2 SQIVND (reference sequence). The CDR3 nucleotides are TGTGCCAGTAGTTGGACTAGCGGGAGGGCGGACGAGCAGTACTTC. This gives the protein CASSWTSGRADEQYF.

Details on this clonotype: A far more abundant clone sits one base away, making this likely a read error. The CDR3 DNA is TGCGCCAGCAGTCCAGGGACAGGGGAAAGGTCCTACAATGAGCAGTACTTC. Protein product: CASSPGTGERSYNEQYF. The chain couples TRBV10-2 to TRBJ2-7, with 10 bases matching TRBD1. Germline lookup yields CDR1 WSHSY and CDR2 SAAADI. The CDR3 has 17 residues. The V segment lost 5 bases and the J segment 7 bases; nucleotides outside the gene matches: 17.

Relative to its sample, this clonotype is medium-sized. The chain combines TRBV5-8 with TRBJ2-3; D call uncertain. The CDR3 loop spans 15 amino acids. The V end lost 5 bases, the J end lost 1 base, and 14 bases lay between the germline ends. Germline CDR1 and CDR2: SGHTS and YDEGEE. The CDR3 DNA follows: TGTGCCAGCAGGGCCGTCCGAATTCGCACAGATACGCAGTATTTT. Encoded protein: CASRAVRIRTDTQYF.

On this clonotype: This may be a read error, as it is one base from a much larger clone. The chain links TRBV7-9 to TRBJ2-3; D is perhaps TRBD1 or TRBD2 (5 bases each). The germline V gene encodes CDR1 SEHNR and CDR2 FQNEAQ (reference sequence). Deletions cut 5 bases from V and 0 bases from J, with 18 bases between. CDR3 length: 17 residues. DNA for the CDR3: TGTGCCAGCAGCCCAGAAAGCCGGGGACCCAGCACAGATACGCAGTATTTT. It specifies CASSPESRGPSTDTQYF.

Concerning this clonotype itself: The likely explanation is a read error, given a far larger clone one base away. The rearrangement links TRBV5-8 to TRBJ2-4; TRBD1 matches at 7 bases. The CDR3 totals 14 residues. The germline CDR1 and CDR2 sequences are SGHTS and YDEGEE. The CDR3 coding sequence is TGTGGCAGCAGCTCGGGGACAGATAAAAACATTCAGTACTTC. Amino acids: CGSSSGTDKNIQYF.

This sequence joins TRBV28 and TRBJ2-3; D is uncertain. CDR1 MDHEN and CDR2 SYDVKM come from the germline V gene. This CDR3 comprises 13 residues. The V end was cut by 3 bases, the J end by 5 bases, with 9 bases between. CDR3 in amino acids: CASSFQAGDTQYF. DNA of the CDR3: TGTGCCAGCAGTTTCCAGGCCGGAGATACGCAGTATTTT.

This clonotype has at least ten counts. The chain has TRBV7-3 and TRBJ1-1; the match to TRBD1 covers 10 bases. This CDR3 spans 15 amino acids. The V segment lost 3 bases and the J segment 5 bases; nucleotides outside the gene matches: 6. CDR1 is SGHTA, CDR2 FQGTGA, per germline. This CDR3 is CASSLTGGPGTEAFF. The CDR3 DNA reads as TGTGCCAGCAGCTTGACAGGGGGCCCGGGGACTGAAGCTTTCTTT.

The chain uses TRBV6-1 and TRBJ2-1; 13 positions match TRBD2. The CDR3 has 21 residues. Germline V gives CDR1 MNHNS, CDR2 SASEGT. V was clipped by 6 bases and J by 7 bases; unmatched bases: 24. This CDR3 reads CASSRDRWTSGSTSGRNEQFF. The CDR3 DNA sequence: TGTGCCAGCAGCCGGGACAGGTGGACTAGCGGGAGCACTTCAGGTCGAAATGAGCAGTTCTTC.

The chain combines TRBV12-3 or TRBV12-4 with TRBJ2-3; 9 positions agree with TRBD2. The length of the CDR3 is 16 residues. With 2 bases clipped from V and 1 base from J, the junction kept 4 bases outside the gene matches. The CDR3 spells CASSLRPSGGTDTQYF. As DNA, the CDR3 is TGTGCCAGCAGTTTAAGGCCTAGCGGGGGCACAGATACGCAGTATTTT.

This clonotype has ten or more counts. The chain has TRBV20-1 and TRBJ1-4; tentative D call: TRBD1 (5 bases). V shed 5 bases and J shed 6 bases, with 13 bases lying between them. CDR3 size: 13 residues. Germline CDR1 DFQATT, CDR2 SNEGSKA (reference sequence). The CDR3 sequence is CSAVPLGDEKLFF. In DNA form, the CDR3 reads TGCAGTGCTGTCCCTTTGGGGGATGAAAAACTGTTTTTT.

On this clonotype itself: With a far larger clone one base away, a read error is the likely cause. J is TRBJ2-1 and V is TRBV9, with TRBD1 as a possible D gene (6 bases). The V and J ends lost 4 bases and 10 bases respectively, with 24 bases between them. This CDR3 is built from 16 residues. Per germline, CDR1 SGDLS and CDR2 YYNGEE. The CDR3, as DNA: TGTGCCAGCAGCTCCCGAGAGGGGACACCCGACTACGAGCAGTTCTTC. Amino acid sequence: CASSSREGTPDYEQFF.

This clonotype was detected once. This rearrangement joins TRBV7-9 to TRBJ2-2; D not certain. Trimming removed 5 bases from V and 1 base from J, with 8 bases in between. The CDR3 loop spans 14 amino acids. CDR1 SEHNR and CDR2 FQNEAQ come from the germline V gene (reference sequence). CDR3 in amino acids: CASSLARNTGELFF. The CDR3 bases are TGTGCCAGCAGCCTGGCCAGGAACACCGGGGAGCTGTTTTTT.

This clonotype was observed once. This sequence is one base from a far larger clone and is likely a read error. J is TRBJ1-2 and V is TRBV6-1; D is uncertain. V lost 3 bases and J lost 8, with 16 bases in between. The CDR3 is 14 amino acids. Germline assignment: CDR1 MNHNS and CDR2 SASEGT. CDR3 DNA: TGTGCCAGCAGTGAGGGCCCCACGGAAGGGGGCTACACCTTC. This gives the protein CASSEGPTEGGYTF.

This clonotype occurred a few times. This chain links TRBV11-3 with TRBJ2-6, with D perhaps matching TRBD1 (5 bases). The V and J ends lost 5 bases and 0 bases respectively, with 11 bases between them. Germline V gives CDR1 SGHNT, CDR2 YENEEA. This CDR3 is 16 amino acids long. The CDR3 bases are TGTGCCAGCAGCCCGAGACAGAGCTCTGGGGCCAACGTCCTGACTTTC. Protein: CASSPRQSSGANVLTF. The variable domain in full, completed from reference TRBV11-3 and TRBJ2-6, reads EAGVVQSPRYKIIEKKQPVAFWCNPISGHNTLYWYLQNLGQGPELLIRYENEEAVDDSQLPKDRFSAERLKGVDSTLKIQPAELGDSAVYLCASSPRQSSGANVLTFGAGSRLTVL.

This clonotype was counted ten times or more. This chain joins TRBV5-5 and TRBJ1-5; no clear D. The CDR3 extends over 13 amino acids. Germline V CDR1 and CDR2: SGHKS, YYEKEE (reference sequence). Trimming shortened V by 0 bases and J by 6 bases, and 7 bases separated the two germline ends. The CDR3 nucleotides are TGTGCCAGCAGCTTGGCGGACGGTCAGCCCCAGCATTTT. Amino acid sequence: CASSLADGQPQHF.

This clonotype appeared a few times. This probably arose from a read error, given a far larger clone one base away. CDR3 residues: CASTAEGYEQYF. The CDR3 DNA follows: TGTGCCAGTACTGCCGAGGGGTACGAGCAGTACTTC. The chain carries TRBV27 and TRBJ2-7; tentatively, D is TRBD1 or TRBD2 (5 bases each). Trimming took 9 bases from V and 4 from J, leaving 13 bases between them. The germline gives CDR1 MNHEY, CDR2 SMNVEV (reference sequence). The CDR3 runs 12 residues.

This clonotype showed up many times. V gene TRBV12-3 or TRBV12-4 combines with J gene TRBJ2-7, with 7 bases identical to TRBD2. CDR3 length: 15 amino acids. Trimming took 1 base from V and 0 from J; bases not matched to a gene: 3. In nucleotides, the CDR3 is TGTGCCAGCAGTTTAGGCCGGACTAGCTCCTACGAGCAGTACTTC. Its translation: CASSLGRTSSYEQYF.

V is TRBV7-3 and J is TRBJ2-5; TRBD2 aligns across 7 bases. Germline assignment: CDR1 SGHTA and CDR2 FQGTGA. The CDR3 is made up of 14 amino acids. Losses at the gene ends were 1 base for V and 4 bases for J; bases not matched to a gene: 3. In DNA form, the CDR3 reads TGTGCCAGCAGCTTAAACTCGGGGGGAGAGACCCAGTACTTC. Protein: CASSLNSGGETQYF.

This clonotype was picked up many times. The V gene is TRBV20-1, the J gene TRBJ2-3; TRBD2 might be the D (6 bases). With 3 bases removed from V and 0 bases from J, the gap between germline ends came to 13 bases. This CDR3 has 15 residues. Germline values: CDR1 DFQATT, CDR2 SNEGSKA (reference sequence). The CDR3 nucleotides read TGCAGTGCTAGGATTACCGGGACTAGCACAGATACGCAGTATTTT. This translates into CSARITGTSTDTQYF.

This clonotype was seen repeatedly, ten times or more. V is TRBV20-1 and J is TRBJ2-3; TRBD2 aligns across 8 bases. CDR3 length: 13 residues. Germline lookup yields CDR1 DFQATT and CDR2 SNEGSKA (reference sequence). The V gene end was trimmed by 7 bases and the J gene end by 6 bases; junction bases not matched to a gene: 9. CDR3 DNA sequence: TGCAGTGTCTTACGGGGGGGAACGGATACGCAGTATTTT. It encodes CSVLRGGTDTQYF.